This is a list of T cell receptor beta chains from one sample in a study of CD8 T cells in ankylosing spondylitis. In TCRdb, the 5' RACE reads were re-called with MiXCR into one record per CDR3 protein. The table records more than 300,000 distinct CDR3 sequences, around 8% of them present only once. Input material: blood, either unsorted or a sorted T cell fraction (not recorded which). The origin of the receptors is a male donor with ankylosing spondylitis. Both conserved end residues are part of each CDR3. The order of the fields is D gene, clone size, J gene, V gene, CDR3 DNA, CDR3 protein. A D gene is named only where the DNA matches it firmly. Clone size is stated in some rows and not others, as once, few, many or a class when expanded.

d_call: TRBD2; clone_size: NA; j_call: TRBJ2-7; v_call: TRBV10-3; cdr3_nt: TGTGCCATCAGTGAAACAGGGACTAGTAGAGCTAACGAGCAGTACTTC; cdr3_aa: CAISETGTSRANEQYF
d_call: NA; clone_size: many; j_call: TRBJ1-1; v_call: TRBV6-1; cdr3_nt: TGTGCCAGCAGCCCAGGGGTTGGTTTTGGCACTGAAGCTTTCTTT; cdr3_aa: CASSPGVGFGTEAFF
d_call: TRBD2; clone_size: many; j_call: TRBJ2-7; v_call: TRBV12-3/TRBV12-4; cdr3_nt: TGTGCCAGCAGTTTACGGCGGGAGGGCCGCGAGCAGTACTTC; cdr3_aa: CASSLRREGREQYF
d_call: NA; clone_size: few; j_call: TRBJ2-3; v_call: TRBV12-3/TRBV12-4; cdr3_nt: TGTGCCAGCAGTCCAGTAGCGGATACGCAGTATTTT; cdr3_aa: CASSPVADTQYF
d_call: TRBD1; clone_size: few; j_call: TRBJ2-7; v_call: TRBV29-1; cdr3_nt: TGCAGCGTTGGTAAGGGACAGGGACGCTACGAGCAGTACTTC; cdr3_aa: CSVGKGQGRYEQYF
d_call: NA; clone_size: few; j_call: TRBJ2-3; v_call: TRBV5-1; cdr3_nt: TGCGCCAGCAGCTTATTATCAGATACGCAGTATTTT; cdr3_aa: CASSLLSDTQYF
d_call: NA; clone_size: NA; j_call: TRBJ2-7; v_call: TRBV5-1; cdr3_nt: TGCGCCAGCAGCTTGGCTCTGTCGCGGACGGCCTACGAGCAGTACTTC; cdr3_aa: CASSLALSRTAYEQYF
d_call: NA; clone_size: many; j_call: TRBJ2-2; v_call: TRBV12-5; cdr3_nt: TGTGCTAGTGGTTTGAGGCAGGGGCTGAACACCGGGGAGCTGTTTTTT; cdr3_aa: CASGLRQGLNTGELFF
d_call: TRBD2; clone_size: many; j_call: TRBJ2-5; v_call: TRBV12-3/TRBV12-4; cdr3_nt: TGTGCCAGCAGTTGGGGACTAGCGGGAGTGGAGACCCAGTACTTC; cdr3_aa: CASSWGLAGVETQYF
d_call: NA; clone_size: many; j_call: TRBJ2-1; v_call: TRBV20-1; cdr3_nt: TGCAGTGCCCGGGGGACGCCCGACAATGAGCAGTTCTTC; cdr3_aa: CSARGTPDNEQFF
d_call: TRBD1; clone_size: NA; j_call: TRBJ1-2; v_call: TRBV7-2; cdr3_nt: TGTGCCAGCAGCTTTTGGACAGGGGATGGCTACACCTTC; cdr3_aa: CASSFWTGDGYTF
d_call: NA; clone_size: few; j_call: TRBJ2-5; v_call: TRBV5-1; cdr3_nt: TGCGCCAGCAGCTTGGCCAGGGCCGGGGAGACCCAGTACTTC; cdr3_aa: CASSLARAGETQYF
d_call: NA; clone_size: many; j_call: TRBJ2-2; v_call: TRBV5-1; cdr3_nt: TGCGCCAGCAGCTTTGGGGACACCGGGGAGCTGTTTTTT; cdr3_aa: CASSFGDTGELFF
d_call: NA; clone_size: many; j_call: TRBJ2-3; v_call: TRBV2; cdr3_nt: TGTGCCGGCGCGAGGAGGGCGGCAGATACGCAGTATTTT; cdr3_aa: CAGARRAADTQYF
d_call: NA; clone_size: few; j_call: TRBJ1-4; v_call: TRBV5-1; cdr3_nt: TGCGCCAGCAGCTTGTCACAGGGTTATGAAAAACTGTTTTTT; cdr3_aa: CASSLSQGYEKLFF
d_call: NA; clone_size: many; j_call: TRBJ2-1; v_call: TRBV20-1; cdr3_nt: TGCAGTGCTAGACTACCCCTCGGGGGGCTAGCGAGTGAGCAGTTCTTC; cdr3_aa: CSARLPLGGLASEQFF
d_call: NA; clone_size: NA; j_call: TRBJ2-1; v_call: TRBV18; cdr3_nt: TGTGCCAGCTCACCACCGGGGGGTTTGAATGAGCAGTTCTTC; cdr3_aa: CASSPPGGLNEQFF
d_call: NA; clone_size: NA; j_call: TRBJ2-3; v_call: TRBV4-1; cdr3_nt: TGCGCCAGCAGCCTAAACCAGGGGTTAGATACGCAGTATTTT; cdr3_aa: CASSLNQGLDTQYF
d_call: TRBD1; clone_size: many; j_call: TRBJ1-5; v_call: TRBV10-3; cdr3_nt: TGTGCCAGTAGCTCGCAGGGGGCAAGCAATCAGCCCCAGCATTTT; cdr3_aa: CASSSQGASNQPQHF
d_call: NA; clone_size: NA; j_call: TRBJ2-7; v_call: TRBV9; cdr3_nt: TGTGCCAGCAGCACCTTGGGGGGCTCCGAGCAGTACTTC; cdr3_aa: CASSTLGGSEQYF
d_call: NA; clone_size: many; j_call: TRBJ1-1; v_call: TRBV7-9; cdr3_nt: TGTGCCAGCAGCTGGGGGCAGGACCCAGGAGCTTTCTTT; cdr3_aa: CASSWGQDPGAFF
d_call: TRBD1; clone_size: few; j_call: TRBJ1-6; v_call: TRBV25-1; cdr3_nt: TGTGCCAGCAGAACCGGGACAGGGGTTCATTCACCCCTCCACTTT; cdr3_aa: CASRTGTGVHSPLHF
d_call: NA; clone_size: NA; j_call: TRBJ1-5; v_call: TRBV9; cdr3_nt: TGTGCCAGCAGCTCCCGCCCGGACGCACCCAATCAGCCCCAGCATTTT; cdr3_aa: CASSSRPDAPNQPQHF
d_call: NA; clone_size: few; j_call: TRBJ2-5; v_call: TRBV5-1; cdr3_nt: TGCGCCAGCAGCCCAGCAGGTGCCTACCAAGAGACCCAGTACTTC; cdr3_aa: CASSPAGAYQETQYF
d_call: NA; clone_size: NA; j_call: TRBJ1-2; v_call: TRBV27; cdr3_nt: TGTGCCAGCAGTGGACCGGGCGTGCGCTATGGCTACACCTTC; cdr3_aa: CASSGPGVRYGYTF
d_call: NA; clone_size: NA; j_call: TRBJ2-7; v_call: TRBV6-1; cdr3_nt: TGTGCCAGCGCCGTAATCGACTTCACCTACGAGCAGTACTTC; cdr3_aa: CASAVIDFTYEQYF
d_call: NA; clone_size: many; j_call: TRBJ1-6; v_call: TRBV4-1; cdr3_nt: TGCGCCAGCAGGCCGTTCGGCTCCTATAATTCACCCCTCCACTTT; cdr3_aa: CASRPFGSYNSPLHF
d_call: NA; clone_size: NA; j_call: TRBJ1-1; v_call: TRBV5-1; cdr3_nt: TGCGCCAGCAGCCAGACAACAGGAGGATCCACTGAAGCTTTCTTT; cdr3_aa: CASSQTTGGSTEAFF
d_call: NA; clone_size: many; j_call: TRBJ1-5; v_call: TRBV29-1; cdr3_nt: TGCAGCGTAGGGACGGACAGCAATCAGCCCCAGCATTTT; cdr3_aa: CSVGTDSNQPQHF
d_call: TRBD1; clone_size: many; j_call: TRBJ1-4; v_call: TRBV12-3/TRBV12-4; cdr3_nt: TGTGCCAGCAGTCGGACAGGGCGGGTTGAAAAACTGTTTTTT; cdr3_aa: CASSRTGRVEKLFF
d_call: NA; clone_size: few; j_call: TRBJ2-3; v_call: TRBV9; cdr3_nt: TGTGCCAGCAGCGTCGGGCCGGCCCCTACGCAGTATTTT; cdr3_aa: CASSVGPAPTQYF
d_call: TRBD1; clone_size: many; j_call: TRBJ1-3; v_call: TRBV12-3/TRBV12-4; cdr3_nt: TGTGCCAGCAGCCCCTCCGGGACAGGGTTTGGAAACACCATATATTTT; cdr3_aa: CASSPSGTGFGNTIYF
d_call: NA; clone_size: few; j_call: TRBJ2-5; v_call: TRBV4-2; cdr3_nt: TGTGCCAGCAGCCAAGATACGGCCCAAGAGACCCAGTACTTC; cdr3_aa: CASSQDTAQETQYF
d_call: NA; clone_size: NA; j_call: TRBJ2-2; v_call: TRBV7-9; cdr3_nt: TGTGCCAGCAGCTTAAGGATCCGGGCGAACACCGGGGAGCTGTTTTTT; cdr3_aa: CASSLRIRANTGELFF
d_call: TRBD1; clone_size: NA; j_call: TRBJ2-3; v_call: TRBV5-5; cdr3_nt: TGTGCCAGCAGCTTCCGGACAGGGTACAGCACAGATACGCAGTATTTT; cdr3_aa: CASSFRTGYSTDTQYF
d_call: TRBD1; clone_size: many; j_call: TRBJ1-1; v_call: TRBV27; cdr3_nt: TGTGCCCAGGCAGACAGGGGTCCCTGGGACACTGAAGCTTTCTTT; cdr3_aa: CAQADRGPWDTEAFF
d_call: NA; clone_size: few; j_call: TRBJ2-2; v_call: TRBV10-3; cdr3_nt: TGTGCCATCAGTGAGGGAAGGCCTAACACCGGGGAGCTGTTTTTT; cdr3_aa: CAISEGRPNTGELFF
d_call: NA; clone_size: NA; j_call: TRBJ2-7; v_call: TRBV7-8; cdr3_nt: TGTGCCAGCAGCTTTCAGCCATTTAACCACGAGCAGTACTTC; cdr3_aa: CASSFQPFNHEQYF
d_call: NA; clone_size: few; j_call: TRBJ2-1; v_call: TRBV29-1; cdr3_nt: TGCAGCGTTGGTGGTGGGGGCAATGAGCAGTTCTTC; cdr3_aa: CSVGGGGNEQFF
d_call: TRBD2; clone_size: NA; j_call: TRBJ2-1; v_call: TRBV5-1; cdr3_nt: TGCGCCAGCAGCTTACTAGCGGGGCATGGCAATGAGCAGTTCTTC; cdr3_aa: CASSLLAGHGNEQFF
d_call: NA; clone_size: NA; j_call: TRBJ2-3; v_call: TRBV5-1; cdr3_nt: TGCGCCAGCAGCTTGTCCAGGGGTGCAGATACGCAGTATTTT; cdr3_aa: CASSLSRGADTQYF
d_call: TRBD1; clone_size: many; j_call: TRBJ2-5; v_call: TRBV3-1; cdr3_nt: TGTGCCAGCAGCCAAGGGAAGGCCGACAGGGCGGGAGAGACCCAGTACTTC; cdr3_aa: CASSQGKADRAGETQYF
d_call: NA; clone_size: few; j_call: TRBJ2-1; v_call: TRBV10-3; cdr3_nt: TGTGCCATCAGTGAGTCGACCAATGAGCAGTTCTTC; cdr3_aa: CAISESTNEQFF
d_call: TRBD2; clone_size: many; j_call: TRBJ2-7; v_call: TRBV4-2; cdr3_nt: TGTGCCAGCAGCCAAGAGCGACTAGCGGGAGTCGGGGGGTGGTCCTACGAGCAGTACTTC; cdr3_aa: CASSQERLAGVGGWSYEQYF
d_call: TRBD2; clone_size: few; j_call: TRBJ2-7; v_call: TRBV20-1; cdr3_nt: TGCAGTGCTAGAGGTAGCGGGAGCTCCTACGAGCAGTACTTC; cdr3_aa: CSARGSGSSYEQYF
d_call: TRBD2; clone_size: many; j_call: TRBJ2-3; v_call: TRBV5-1; cdr3_nt: TGCGCCAGCAGCTTGACGGGAGGGCCCGGAGATACGCAGTATTTT; cdr3_aa: CASSLTGGPGDTQYF
d_call: TRBD1; clone_size: few; j_call: TRBJ2-7; v_call: TRBV5-1; cdr3_nt: TGCGCCAGCAGCTTGGCCCAGGGGGCCCTTTTCGAGCAGTACTTC; cdr3_aa: CASSLAQGALFEQYF
d_call: NA; clone_size: NA; j_call: TRBJ2-1; v_call: TRBV4-2; cdr3_nt: TGTGCCAGCAGCCAAGATTACCGCCCCGGCGGGATATATGAGCAGTTCTTC; cdr3_aa: CASSQDYRPGGIYEQFF
d_call: NA; clone_size: many; j_call: TRBJ1-2; v_call: TRBV30; cdr3_nt: TGTGCCTGGAGTCGTCAGGCGAACGGCTACACCTTC; cdr3_aa: CAWSRQANGYTF
d_call: NA; clone_size: NA; j_call: TRBJ2-6; v_call: TRBV29-1; cdr3_nt: TGCAGCGTTGTTAGCGAGGGATTGGCCCTCTCTGGGGCCAACGTCCTGACTTTC; cdr3_aa: CSVVSEGLALSGANVLTF
d_call: TRBD2; clone_size: NA; j_call: TRBJ2-1; v_call: TRBV15; cdr3_nt: TGTGCCACCAGCAGAGATGGCCTAGCGGGAGTCGATGAGCAGTTCTTC; cdr3_aa: CATSRDGLAGVDEQFF
d_call: TRBD2; clone_size: few; j_call: TRBJ2-1; v_call: TRBV19; cdr3_nt: TGTGCCAGTATCGGGCATAGCGGGAGGGCCTCCGAGCAGTTCTTC; cdr3_aa: CASIGHSGRASEQFF
d_call: NA; clone_size: few; j_call: TRBJ2-1; v_call: TRBV4-3; cdr3_nt: TGCGCCAGCAGCCAAGGCGCCGCCAGTATCGCCGCTAGGTACAATGAGCAGTTCTTC; cdr3_aa: CASSQGAASIAARYNEQFF